The entry below describes one T cell receptor beta chain. The clone's antigen remains unknown. No quality values exist for individual bases; no much larger clone is one base distant. This sample was taken from a study of shared clonotypes between healthy human individuals (dated by TCRdb to the early 2020s). Regarding the complete study: The cohort comprised a couple of women and three men aged 18 to 49 years. For each donor, CD4 naive and CD4 memory were each given three plates, CD8 naive was given two plates, and CD8 memory was given one plate. The study deeply sequenced blood TCR repertoires of about 5 healthy adults to estimate repertoire size and the extent of clonotype sharing between individuals. Libraries were prepared and TCR repertoires were sequenced by different laboratories using diverse techniques, in order to increase sequencing depth and limit assay-specific biases. Between about 0.8 and 9 billion PBMCs per donor were obtained by leukapheresis.

Overall study results and their limits: Based on pairwise subsampling, the degree of clonotype sharing among donors was expected to be affected by sequencing depth. Sampling was restricted to blood, and TCR repertoires in tissue are likely to differ from TCR repertoires in blood. Even with the large sequencing depth, rarefaction of the sorted-subset datasets indicated that sequencing was incomplete. Approximately 5% of naive CD4, 3% to 3.5% of naive CD8, around 2.3% of memory CD4, and more than 0.35% of memory CD8 clonotypes were shared across several donors. Because the study included a small number of donors, the genetic and exposure-history diversity represented was limited. Clonotypes shared by all four sorted-subset donors showed higher generation probabilities than non-shared clonotypes. Larger estimated clonotype richness was generally found for naive subsets than for memory subsets.

The donors were healthy, HIV-negative adults who had no recently reported acute infections or vaccinations. Every donor was a Caucasian adult living in Nashville, Tennessee, USA. CD4+ T cells were enriched through magnetic negative selection, after which naive cells were positively selected on CD45RA and the remaining negative fraction served as the memory subset. After blood collection by leukapheresis, PBMCs were isolated using Ficoll-Histopaque density gradient centrifugation and then cryopreserved in the vapor phase of liquid nitrogen. Analytical flow cytometry was used to check the purity and quantity of each magnetically sorted T cell population. From each sorted fraction, genomic DNA was isolated and quantified by UV absorbance on a Nanodrop 2000c. From cysteine to phenylalanine, the CDR3 is 17 amino acids long. The entry retains the CDR3 DNA only, 51 bases that are in frame from base 1. CDR1 and CDR2, looked up from the germline V gene (reference sequence), are LNHDA and SQIVND. V trim: 6 bases; J trim: 1 base; unmatched bases: 10.

TCR CDR3 regions were amplified from genomic DNA by multiplex PCR using the deep immunoSEQ assay. Genomic DNA extracted from each cell subset was distributed evenly over all wells of several immunoSEQ 96-well plates, and each plate served as one replicate. Each replicate PCR for sorted subsets received 200 ng genomic DNA, equal to roughly 30,000 T cell genomes. Purified libraries were quantified with a Qubit 3.0 fluorometer, sized on a Bioanalyzer 2100, and re-quantified with the KAPA Library Quantification kit. Every immunoSEQ 96-well plate was sequenced on a separate single-read 150-cycle Illumina NextSeq 550 flow cell. The paper's data handling went like this. Because the immunoSEQ output held only junctional sequences and lacked quality scores, the filtering could not match the filtering applied to full-length reads. To assign V/J genes and CDR3, sequences were annotated against IMGT germline references using PyIR, a Python wrapper for IgBLAST v1.9. Reads were removed for weak V/J assignments (E-value above 1e-6), missing CDR3, stop codons, out-of-frame junctions, or ambiguous translated residues. V3J clonotypes were defined as sequences sharing the same inferred V gene, J gene, and CDR3 amino acid sequence. The percentage overlap between two repertoires was calculated by dividing the number of shared unique clonotypes by the size of the smaller repertoire. Repertoire richness was assessed with RTK rarefaction, the Chao1 estimator, and Recon v2.1 estimates of unobserved clonotypes. For all TCRbeta clonotypes obtained by the gDNA method from a few donors, generation probabilities were computed with OLGA. Held by TCRdb, this immuneACCESS table contains in-frame sequences only and omits some clones. Under half of the omission traces to an unresolved V gene where checked; the cause of the rest is unknown. The DNA gave D and trimming, while V, J and clone size come from that table. The sample table lists around 2.5 million clones, approximately 93% of them with a count of one. The leading ten clones occupy roughly 0.36% of the sample.

Material: naive CD4+ T cells from PBMCs. The sample's cell subset or site, from its label and the paper: CD45RA+ positively selected. The receptor comes from a man aged 18-30 years in good health. Some clones in this sample may be carry-over from other donors' samples. The rearranged segments are TRBV19 and TRBJ1-1; TRBD1 lines up with 11 middle nucleotides. The DNA reads as follows: TGTGCCAGTAGAAGTGGACAGGGGGCTCTAAGGAACACTGAAGCTTTCTTT. Its translation reads: CASRSGQGALRNTEAFF.